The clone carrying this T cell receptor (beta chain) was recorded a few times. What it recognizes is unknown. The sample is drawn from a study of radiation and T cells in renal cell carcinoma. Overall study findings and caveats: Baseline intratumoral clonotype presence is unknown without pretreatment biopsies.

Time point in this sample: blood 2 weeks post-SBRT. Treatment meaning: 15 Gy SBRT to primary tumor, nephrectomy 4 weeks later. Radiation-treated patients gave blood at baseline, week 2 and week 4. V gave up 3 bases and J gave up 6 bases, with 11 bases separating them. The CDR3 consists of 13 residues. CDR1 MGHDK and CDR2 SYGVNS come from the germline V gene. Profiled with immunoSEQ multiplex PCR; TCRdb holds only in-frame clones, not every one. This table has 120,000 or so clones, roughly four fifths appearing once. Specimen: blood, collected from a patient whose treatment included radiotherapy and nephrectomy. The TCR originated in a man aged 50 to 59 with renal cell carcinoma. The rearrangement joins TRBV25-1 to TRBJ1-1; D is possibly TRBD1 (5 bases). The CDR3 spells CASSDQGRPEAFF. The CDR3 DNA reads TGTGCCAGCAGTGATCAGGGCCGGCCTGAAGCTTTCTTT.